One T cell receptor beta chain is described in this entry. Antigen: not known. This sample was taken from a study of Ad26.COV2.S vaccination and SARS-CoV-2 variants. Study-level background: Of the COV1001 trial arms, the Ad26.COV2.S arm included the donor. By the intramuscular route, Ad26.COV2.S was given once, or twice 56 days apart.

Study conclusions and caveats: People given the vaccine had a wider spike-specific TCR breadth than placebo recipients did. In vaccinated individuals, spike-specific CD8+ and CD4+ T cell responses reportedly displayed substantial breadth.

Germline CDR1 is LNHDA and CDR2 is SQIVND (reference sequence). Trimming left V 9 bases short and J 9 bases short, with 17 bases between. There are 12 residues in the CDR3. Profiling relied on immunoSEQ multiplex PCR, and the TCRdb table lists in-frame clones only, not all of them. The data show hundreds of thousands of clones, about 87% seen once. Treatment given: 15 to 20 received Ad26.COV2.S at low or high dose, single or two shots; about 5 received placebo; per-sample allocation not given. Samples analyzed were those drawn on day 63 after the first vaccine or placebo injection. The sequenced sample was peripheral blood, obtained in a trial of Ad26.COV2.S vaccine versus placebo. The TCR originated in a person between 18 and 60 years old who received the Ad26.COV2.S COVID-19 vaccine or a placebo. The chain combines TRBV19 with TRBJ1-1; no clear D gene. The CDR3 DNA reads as TGTGCCAGCCTCACGGGGAACGGCAAAGCTTTCTTT. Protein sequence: CASLTGNGKAFF.